This is a list of T cell receptor beta chains from one sample in a study of beta chain features in type 1 diabetes. Profiled with immunoSEQ multiplex PCR; TCRdb holds only in-frame clones, not every one. The sample holds over 90,000 clones, 25% to 35% seen once. Sequencing was carried out using central memory CD4+ T cells from blood. The receptors were sampled from a young woman with type 1 diabetes. The CDR3 runs from the conserved cysteine through the conserved F or W. D genes are given only for firm matches. A clone size is listed for some rows: how often the clone was seen (once, few, many), or a class if it is expanded.

>TRBV10-3|NA|TRBJ1-1|few
CAISDAENTEAFF
TGTGCCATCAGTGATGCGGAGAACACTGAAGCTTTCTTT
>TRBV29-1|TRBD1|TRBJ2-2|few
CSVAHRGRTGELFF
TGCAGCGTTGCCCACAGGGGGCGCACCGGGGAGCTGTTTTTT
>TRBV28|NA|TRBJ2-3|many
CASSLEGLEYF
TGTGCCAGCAGTTTAGAGGGACTGGAGTATTTT
>TRBV5-1|NA|TRBJ2-5|NA
CASSLAPRETQYF
TGCGCCAGCAGCTTGGCCCCTAGGGAGACCCAGTACTTC
>TRBV7-9|NA|TRBJ2-1|NA
CASSSEQAEFYNEQFF
TGTGCCAGCAGCTCAGAACAGGCCGAATTTTACAATGAGCAGTTCTTC
>TRBV30|NA|TRBJ2-3|NA
CAWSDGQGGAADTQYF
TGTGCCTGGAGTGATGGTCAGGGGGGAGCTGCGGATACGCAGTATTTT
>TRBV15|NA|TRBJ2-5|NA
CATRGGEWQETQYF
TGTGCCACCAGGGGGGGAGAGTGGCAAGAGACCCAGTACTTC
>TRBV7-9|TRBD2|TRBJ2-1|few
CASSSMSSGAYNEQFF
TGTGCCAGCAGCTCCATGTCTAGCGGGGCCTACAATGAGCAGTTCTTC
>TRBV28|TRBD1|TRBJ2-4|few
CASSLAGGVNIQYF
TGTGCCAGCAGTTTGGCAGGGGGCGTCAACATTCAGTACTTC
>TRBV5-6|NA|TRBJ1-5|NA
CASSLQDLSNQPQHF
TGTGCCAGCAGCTTGCAGGATCTTAGCAATCAGCCCCAGCATTTT
>TRBV19|TRBD2|TRBJ2-7|NA
CASSIRPASGSYEQYF
TGTGCCAGTAGTATTCGGCCCGCCAGCGGGAGCTACGAGCAGTACTTC
>TRBV7-2|NA|TRBJ2-3|NA
CASSLEDWRWYTQYF
TGTGCCAGCAGCTTAGAAGACTGGCGTTGGTATACGCAGTATTTT
>TRBV7-2|TRBD2|TRBJ2-2|NA
CASRPPGGREQTGELFF
TGTGCCAGCAGACCCCCCGGCGGGAGGGAGCAGACCGGGGAGCTGTTTTTT
>TRBV7-9|TRBD2|TRBJ2-3|few
CASSGTSGKGGWTDTQYF
TGTGCCAGCAGCGGGACTAGCGGGAAAGGAGGTTGGACAGATACGCAGTATTTT
>TRBV6-1|NA|TRBJ1-5|NA
CASSEGQDNQPQHF
TGTGCCAGCAGTGAAGGACAGGACAATCAGCCCCAGCATTTT
>TRBV7-9|TRBD1|TRBJ1-2|NA
CASSADRDRVNGYTF
TGTGCCAGCAGCGCCGACCGGGACAGGGTTAATGGCTACACCTTC
>TRBV25-1|NA|TRBJ1-1|NA
CASSMDSHSTEAFF
TGTGCCAGCAGTATGGACAGTCACTCCACTGAAGCTTTCTTT
>TRBV25-1|TRBD2|TRBJ2-1|NA
CASSEHRVAGGPGNEQFF
TGTGCCAGCAGTGAACACCGGGTAGCGGGAGGGCCTGGCAATGAGCAGTTCTTC
>TRBV30|NA|TRBJ1-4|few
CASAGPQNEKLFF
TGTGCCTCCGCGGGCCCTCAGAATGAAAAACTGTTTTTT
>TRBV9|TRBD1|TRBJ2-5|NA
CASSQSGQGGQTQYF
TGTGCCAGCAGCCAATCAGGACAGGGGGGACAGACCCAGTACTTC
>TRBV7-2|TRBD2|TRBJ2-1|NA
CASSFSGRVVGEQFF
TGTGCCAGCAGCTTTAGCGGGAGGGTTGTCGGGGAGCAGTTCTTC
>TRBV30|NA|TRBJ1-3|NA
CAWTSSGNTIYF
TGTGCCTGGACGAGCTCTGGAAACACCATATATTTT
>TRBV11-3|NA|TRBJ2-3|NA
CASSLGLTDTQYF
TGTGCCAGCAGCTTGGGACTGACAGATACGCAGTATTTT
>TRBV19|NA|TRBJ2-1|few
CASSARANEQFF
TGTGCCAGTAGTGCTCGAGCGAATGAGCAGTTCTTC
>TRBV7-2|TRBD1|TRBJ1-1|NA
CASSLQGAMNTEAFF
TGTGCCAGCAGCCTCCAGGGGGCCATGAACACTGAAGCTTTCTTT
>TRBV29-1|NA|TRBJ1-2|few
CSVGTYVNYGYTF
TGCAGCGTTGGGACATATGTTAACTATGGCTACACCTTC